Listed here are 28 T cell receptor beta chains from one sample, sequenced in a study of blood T cell repertoires in COVID-19. The repertoire was sequenced with immunoSEQ multiplex PCR; TCRdb's copy has only in-frame clones and lacks some. This table has about 350,000 clones, roughly 90% appearing once. The sample was PBMCs or T cells enriched from blood (not recorded which). The receptor source for this set is a woman younger than 45 who had been exposed to COVID-19.

V usage is TRBV6-5 and J usage is TRBJ2-7; a weak D match, TRBD1 (6 bases). V was cut by 2 bases and J by 5 bases, with 13 bases left in between. Germline loops: CDR1 MNHEY, CDR2 SVGAGI. The CDR3 contains 14 residues. The CDR3 here is CASSYGGQGNEQYF. The CDR3 bases are TGTGCCAGCAGTTACGGGGGCCAGGGGAACGAGCAGTACTTC.

Remarks on this clone: In the same sample, other DNA sequences code for this CDR3. The rearrangement joins TRBV27 to TRBJ1-1, with 7 bases matching TRBD1. Germline CDR1 reads MNHEY; CDR2 reads SMNVEV (reference sequence). This CDR3 has 13 amino acids. After removal of 5 bases from V and 4 bases from J, the junction contained 4 bases not matched to a gene. CDR3 residues: CASSLDRATEAFF. DNA for the CDR3: TGTGCCAGCAGTCTCGACAGGGCCACTGAAGCTTTCTTT.

The genes are TRBV28 and TRBJ2-2; TRBD1 might be the D (6 bases). The V and J ends lost 6 bases and 4 bases respectively, with 15 bases between them. Germline V lookup: CDR1 MDHEN, CDR2 SYDVKM. This CDR3 spans 15 amino acids. This CDR3 is CASRITGTRTGELFF. The CDR3 region has the DNA TGTGCCAGCAGGATCACAGGGACGCGCACCGGGGAGCTGTTTTTT. Looking up the rest from reference TRBV28 and TRBJ2-2 gives the full variable domain: DVKVTQSSRYLVKRTGEKVFLECVQDMDHENMFWYRQDPGLGLRLIYFSYDVKMKEKGDIPEGYSVSREKKERFSLILESASTNQTSMYLCASRITGTRTGELFFGEGSRLTVL.

The chain combines TRBV6-5 with TRBJ1-2, with D perhaps matching TRBD1 (6 bases). Trimming took 2 bases from V and 4 from J, leaving 8 bases between them. The CDR3 has 13 residues. CDR1 and CDR2 (germline): MNHEY, SVGAGI. The CDR3 DNA is TGTGCCAGCAGTTACGACAGGCTCTATGGCTACACCTTC. It yields the protein CASSYDRLYGYTF.

V gene TRBV28 combines with J gene TRBJ2-7, with a weak D call TRBD1 (5 bases). The CDR3 is 13 amino acids. Germline V gene data show CDR1 as MDHEN and CDR2 as SYDVKM. V gave up 3 bases and J gave up 9 bases, with 15 bases separating them. Here the CDR3 DNA reads TGTGCCAGCAGTTTGCTGGGGCCCCTAGGGCAGTACTTC. It is translated as CASSLLGPLGQYF. The variable domain in full, with the rest retrieved from reference TRBV28 and TRBJ2-7, is DVKVTQSSRYLVKRTGEKVFLECVQDMDHENMFWYRQDPGLGLRLIYFSYDVKMKEKGDIPEGYSVSREKKERFSLILESASTNQTSMYLCASSLLGPLGQYFGPGTRLTVT.

The chain recombines TRBV7-6 with TRBJ2-1; D unclear. Trimming took off 2 bases at V and 6 bases at J, with 17 bases between the two ends. The CDR3 is made up of 16 amino acids. Germline V CDR1 and CDR2: SGHVS, FNYEAQ. CDR3 region: CASSLLGDSEFNEQFF. CDR3 sequence (DNA): TGTGCCAGCAGCTTACTAGGAGATTCAGAATTCAATGAGCAGTTCTTC.

V usage is TRBV14 and J usage is TRBJ2-1, with D perhaps matching TRBD2 (7 bases). Between the trimmed V and J ends, which lost 6 bases and 9 bases, there was a span of 18 bases. CDR3 length equals 14 residues. CDR1 and CDR2 (germline): SGHDN, FVKESK. CDR3 region: CASSHGLVQGEQFF. DNA of the CDR3: TGTGCCAGCAGTCACGGACTAGTACAGGGTGAGCAGTTCTTC.

V gene TRBV6-5 combines with J gene TRBJ1-5, with TRBD1 identical over 9 bases. Per the germline V gene, CDR1 is MNHEY and CDR2 is SVGAGI. This CDR3 has 15 amino acids. V was pared by 10 bases and J by 4 bases, with 11 bases of the junction left unmatched. CDR3 residues: CATSLTGTGNQPQHF. CDR3 bases: TGTGCCACCTCTCTAACCGGGACAGGGAATCAGCCCCAGCATTTT.

CDR3 DNA sequence: TGTGCCAGCAGCCCGAATCTTCCCGGGACTGGTTTAACCGGGGAGCTGTTTTTT. Its translation is CASSPNLPGTGLTGELFF. This chain connects TRBV7-9 to TRBJ2-2, with D perhaps matching TRBD2 (6 bases). Trimming cost V 5 bases and J 5 bases, with 24 bases left between them. In germline, CDR1 is SEHNR, CDR2 FQNEAQ (reference sequence). The CDR3 is 18 amino acids. Looking up the rest from reference TRBV7-9 and TRBJ2-2 gives the full variable domain: DTGVSQNPRHKITKRGQNVTFRCDPISEHNRLYWYRQTLGQGPEFLTYFQNEAQLEKSRLLSDRFSAERPKGSFSTLEIQRTEQGDSAMYLCASSPNLPGTGLTGELFFGEGSRLTVL.

The chain couples TRBV11-3 to TRBJ1-1; TRBD1 matches 7 bases. The junction had 6 bases not matched to a gene; V was cut back by 5 bases and J by 6 bases. Per the germline V gene, CDR1 is SGHNT and CDR2 is YENEEA. CDR3 size: 13 residues. For the CDR3, the DNA is TGTGCCAGCAGCGATCGGACAGGACCTGAAGCTTTCTTT. It encodes CASSDRTGPEAFF.

The chain employs TRBV11-1 and TRBJ2-6; D is unresolved. The CDR3 length is 15 residues. The V gene's germline CDR1 is SGHAT and CDR2 FQDESV (reference sequence). V was trimmed by 2 bases and J by 2 bases, leaving 7 bases between them. CDR3 DNA: TGTGCCAGCAGCTTAAATCTCCCTGGGGCCAACGTCCTGACTTTC. Protein: CASSLNLPGANVLTF.

The chain recombines TRBV7-9 with TRBJ2-1; TRBD2 matches 11 bases. The CDR3 runs to 13 residues. Germline V gene data show CDR1 as SEHNR and CDR2 as FQNEAQ (reference sequence). V lost 4 bases and J lost 13; bases outside the gene matches: 6. The chain's CDR3 is CASSSGLAVDQFF. The CDR3 bases are TGTGCCAGCAGCTCGGGACTAGCGGTAGATCAGTTCTTC. Full variable domain (outside the CDR3, taken from reference TRBV7-9 and TRBJ2-1): DTGVSQNPRHKITKRGQNVTFRCDPISEHNRLYWYRQTLGQGPEFLTYFQNEAQLEKSRLLSDRFSAERPKGSFSTLEIQRTEQGDSAMYLCASSSGLAVDQFFGPGTRLTVL.

In nucleotides, the CDR3 is TGTGCCACCAGTGATTGGACAGGGGGCAAAAACATTCAGTACTTC. The encoded protein is CATSDWTGGKNIQYF. The chain recombines TRBV24-1 with TRBJ2-4; 10 nucleotides match TRBD1. The CDR3 spans 15 residues. V lost 2 bases to trimming and J lost 3 bases; unmatched junction nucleotides: 0. Per the germline V gene, CDR1 is KGHDR and CDR2 is SFDVKD.

V and J are TRBV11-2 and TRBJ2-7; the D gene is possibly TRBD2 (5 bases). Trimming took off 5 bases at V and 1 base at J, with 15 bases between the two ends. CDR1 and CDR2 from the germline V gene are SGHAT and FQNNGV. This CDR3 has 15 residues. The CDR3 sequence: CASSPGLRISYEQYF. The CDR3 DNA follows: TGTGCCAGCAGCCCCGGACTTAGAATTTCCTACGAGCAGTACTTC.

The chain combines TRBV5-3 with TRBJ1-5; 9 bases are a match to TRBD1. TRBV5-3 is recorded as an ORF, its role being uncertain. The CDR3 contains 17 residues. V trimming: 4 bases; J trimming: 7 bases; junction bases outside the gene matches: 15. CDR3: CARSTGQGPMSGQPQHF. CDR3 DNA sequence: TGTGCCAGAAGCACAGGACAGGGGCCGATGTCGGGGCAGCCCCAGCATTTT.

V gene TRBV19 combines with J gene TRBJ2-2; 8 bases fit TRBD2. V was clipped by 9 bases and J by 4 bases; unmatched bases: 10. The germline gives CDR1 LNHDA, CDR2 SQIVND (reference sequence). The CDR3 extends over 15 amino acids. Written as DNA, the CDR3 is TGTGCCAGCCGCCGGGAGGGCAGAGGCACCGGGGAGCTGTTTTTT. Residues: CASRREGRGTGELFF.

In its sample, this clone was seen a few times. This chain joins TRBV6-5 and TRBJ1-6; D possibly corresponds to TRBD1 (6 bases). Germline CDR1 is MNHEY and CDR2 is SVGAGI. Trimming stripped 0 bases from V and 9 bases from J, with 12 bases between. The CDR3 covers 15 residues. The CDR3 region is CASSYSGGQGSPLHF. The CDR3 bases are TGTGCCAGCAGTTACTCGGGGGGGCAGGGTTCACCCCTCCACTTT.

V is TRBV21-1 and J is TRBJ1-3. TRBV21-1 is given as a pseudogene. There are 16 residues in the CDR3. CDR3 loop: CASSKVWGGPGNTIYF. In DNA, the CDR3 is TGTGCCAGCAGCAAAGTGTGGGGGGGGCCTGGAAACACCATATATTTT.

The CDR3 reads CARRGQGVVPTQYF. The CDR3 region has the DNA TGTGCCCGCCGAGGGCAGGGGGTTGTTCCCACCCAGTACTTC. The V and J genes are TRBV6-5 and TRBJ2-5; TRBD1 matches at 7 bases. Losses at the gene ends were 11 bases for V and 8 bases for J; bases not matched to a gene: 17. The CDR3 is made up of 14 amino acids. Germline CDR1 and CDR2: MNHEY and SVGAGI.

The chain couples TRBV29-1 to TRBJ2-7; TRBD1 matches at 9 bases. The CDR3 runs to 17 residues. Germline V gives CDR1 SQVTM, CDR2 ANQGSEA. With 0 bases clipped from V and 1 base from J, the junction kept 10 bases outside the gene matches. Here the CDR3 reads CSVEDPSSGTGSYEQYF. CDR3 DNA: TGCAGCGTTGAAGACCCCAGCAGCGGGACAGGGTCCTACGAGCAGTACTTC.

The chain couples TRBV6-5 to TRBJ2-7, with D maybe TRBD2 (5 bases). Deletions cut 0 bases from V and 2 bases from J, with 11 bases between. Per the germline V gene, CDR1 is MNHEY and CDR2 is SVGAGI. CDR3 length equals 15 residues. The CDR3 loop reads CASSYSVASPYEQYF. The CDR3 DNA follows: TGTGCCAGCAGTTACTCGGTAGCTAGCCCCTACGAGCAGTACTTC.

CDR3 region: CASSLLAGGPGETQYF. The DNA for the CDR3 is TGCGCCAGCAGCCTCCTAGCGGGAGGGCCCGGGGAGACCCAGTACTTC. This rearrangement joins TRBV5-1 to TRBJ2-5; 12 positions match TRBD2. The CDR3 spans 16 residues. The J segment lost 5 bases and the V segment lost 4 bases, leaving 9 bases of the junction unmatched. Looked up from germline, CDR1 is SGHRS and CDR2 is YFSETQ. Full variable domain (outside the CDR3, taken from reference TRBV5-1 and TRBJ2-5): KAGVTQTPRYLIKTRGQQVTLSCSPISGHRSVSWYQQTPGQGLQFLFEYFSETQRNKGNFPGRFSGRQFSNSRSEMNVSTLELGDSALYLCASSLLAGGPGETQYFGPGTRLLVL.

DNA for the CDR3: TGTGCCAGCAGTTATCAGGGGTTAAATTCACCCCTCCACTTT. Protein sequence: CASSYQGLNSPLHF. This rearrangement joins TRBV6-2 or TRBV6-3 to TRBJ1-6, with TRBD1 as a possible D gene (6 bases). The CDR3 is made up of 14 amino acids. Trimming left V 3 bases short and J 7 bases short, with 10 bases between. CDR1 MNHEY and CDR2 SVGEGT come from the germline V gene.

The chain recombines TRBV18 with TRBJ2-5; tentatively, D is TRBD2 (6 bases). This CDR3 comprises 14 residues. The germline V gene encodes CDR1 KGHSH and CDR2 LQKENI. The V end lost 1 base, the J end lost 5 bases, and 11 bases lay between the germline ends. CDR3: CASSPQPGGETQYF. CDR3 sequence (DNA): TGTGCCAGCTCACCACAACCAGGAGGGGAGACCCAGTACTTC.

The V call is TRBV15, the J call TRBJ2-3, with TRBD1 as a possible D gene (5 bases). CDR1 is LNHNV and CDR2 is YYDKDF in the germline V gene (reference sequence). The CDR3 runs 18 residues. The V end was cut by 3 bases, the J end by 3 bases, with 22 bases between. The CDR3 DNA reads as TGTGCCACCAGCAGGCCCACGCCAGGGCCGGAAGGGACAGATACGCAGTATTTT. This sequence encodes CATSRPTPGPEGTDTQYF. Looking up the rest from reference TRBV15 and TRBJ2-3 gives the full variable domain: DAMVIQNPRYQVTQFGKPVTLSCSQTLNHNVMYWYQQKSSQAPKLLFHYYDKDFNNEADTPDNFQSRRPNTSFCFLDIRSPGLGDTAMYLCATSRPTPGPEGTDTQYFGPGTRLTVL.

The gene calls are TRBV11-3 and TRBJ1-2; D possibly corresponds to TRBD1 (6 bases). This CDR3 spans 15 amino acids. Trimming took 2 bases from V and 4 from J, leaving 14 bases between them. Germline CDR1 and CDR2: SGHNT and YENEEA. CDR3 coding DNA: TGTGCCAGCAGCTTAAGGGGGGGCGCTGGCTATGGCTACACCTTC. Its protein product is CASSLRGGAGYGYTF.

The rearrangement joins TRBV28 to TRBJ1-4, with D uncertain. Trimming left V 5 bases short and J 0 bases short, with 7 bases between. The CDR3 length is 14 residues. Germline CDR1 reads MDHEN; CDR2 reads SYDVKM. In nucleotides, the CDR3 is TGTGCCAGCAGTCCGTTTACAACTAATGAAAAACTGTTTTTT. This codes for CASSPFTTNEKLFF. Full variable domain (outside the CDR3, taken from reference TRBV28 and TRBJ1-4): DVKVTQSSRYLVKRTGEKVFLECVQDMDHENMFWYRQDPGLGLRLIYFSYDVKMKEKGDIPEGYSVSREKKERFSLILESASTNQTSMYLCASSPFTTNEKLFFGSGTQLSVL.

The CDR3 nucleotides are TGTGCCAGCAGTTCGAAAGCGGGAGGGGGCAATGAGCAGTTCTTC. This translates into CASSSKAGGGNEQFF. The chain recombines TRBV27 with TRBJ2-1; 10 nucleotides line up with TRBD2. The CDR3 covers 15 residues. Germline CDR1 reads MNHEY; CDR2 reads SMNVEV (reference sequence). V gave up 4 bases and J gave up 6 bases; unmatched junction bases: 6.